These T cell receptor beta chains were read from a single sample in a study of blood T cell repertoires in COVID-19. The protocol was immunoSEQ multiplex PCR, while the TCRdb copy is restricted to in-frame clones and leaves out a portion. The sample holds under 250,000 clones; approximately 82% are singletons and the top ten take 2.6%. Sequenced input: peripheral blood. The receptors were gathered from a woman aged 70-85 years with active or convalescent COVID-19. CDR3s leave out the opening cysteine and the closing phenylalanine or tryptophan. Each record gives: J gene, V gene, CDR3 protein.

j_call: TRBJ2-7; v_call: TRBV5-4; cdr3_aa: ASSTPGIAYEQY
j_call: TRBJ2-3; v_call: TRBV19; cdr3_aa: ASRSGGTDTQY
j_call: TRBJ1-2; v_call: TRBV12-3/TRBV12-4; cdr3_aa: ASSFTGEYGYT
j_call: TRBJ2-2; v_call: TRBV7-6; cdr3_aa: ASSSRTGNTGELF
j_call: TRBJ1-2; v_call: TRBV6-5; cdr3_aa: ASSYGRVDYGYT
j_call: TRBJ2-7; v_call: TRBV4-3; cdr3_aa: ASSQDRRGTGAFYEQY
j_call: TRBJ1-5; v_call: TRBV5-1; cdr3_aa: ASSATRKARQPQH
j_call: TRBJ2-3; v_call: TRBV10-3; cdr3_aa: AISVRLAGGRSTDTQY
j_call: TRBJ1-4; v_call: TRBV27; cdr3_aa: ASRPIRRGLWATNEKLF
j_call: TRBJ1-5; v_call: TRBV10-3; cdr3_aa: AISGAPDSNQPQH
j_call: TRBJ1-2; v_call: TRBV6-6; cdr3_aa: ASSYASGVGYGYT
j_call: TRBJ2-3; v_call: TRBV12-3/TRBV12-4; cdr3_aa: ASSLLGTGY
j_call: TRBJ2-7; v_call: TRBV28; cdr3_aa: ASSFVDSGSYEQY
j_call: TRBJ2-3; v_call: TRBV18; cdr3_aa: ASSPGQALITQY
j_call: TRBJ2-7; v_call: TRBV20-1; cdr3_aa: SASHRSPYEQY
j_call: TRBJ1-2; v_call: TRBV6-2/TRBV6-3; cdr3_aa: ASSYPDRENGYT